The 8 T cell receptor beta chains below were found in one sample sequenced in a study of blood T cells in healthy people across ages. For the second PCR, which ran for about 6 to 12 cycles, a sample-barcoded 5' primer and a J-beta primer mix were used. TCRdb independently ran MiXCR on the 5' RACE reads; one entry per CDR3 protein. The sample shows about 1,500,000 distinct CDR3 sequences, about 40% of them seen only once. Sequencing used blood. All receptors come from a woman under 30 in good health.

V usage is TRBV24-1 and J usage is TRBJ2-5; no clear D. The germline V and J ends were trimmed by 2 bases and 7 bases, with 4 bases remaining between them. Germline V gives CDR1 KGHDR, CDR2 SFDVKD. This CDR3 has 11 amino acids. The CDR3 nucleotides are TGTGCCACCAGTGATTGGCGGACCCAGTACTTC. Translating it yields CATSDWRTQYF.

This clonotype was counted only a few times. The chain has TRBV4-2 and TRBJ2-1; perhaps TRBD1 as D (5 bases). Deletions cut 3 bases from V and 5 bases from J, with 11 bases between. Germline CDR1 reads LGHNA; CDR2 reads YNFKEQ. The CDR3 extends over 14 amino acids. The CDR3 DNA sequence: TGTGCCAGCAGCCACCAGGGCAGGGACAATGAGCAGTTCTTC. Translated, it gives CASSHQGRDNEQFF.

The count of this clonotype is one. The chain employs TRBV6-1 and TRBJ1-2; 11 positions agree with TRBD1. Per the germline V gene, CDR1 is MNHNS and CDR2 is SASEGT. V lost 4 bases to trimming and J lost 8 bases; unmatched junction nucleotides: 18. This CDR3 region has 18 residues. CDR3 coding DNA: TGTGCCAGCAGTGTTACCTCCGGGACAGGGGGTTATAATAGAGGCTACACCTTC. It encodes CASSVTSGTGGYNRGYTF.

This clonotype has just a few counts. The chain carries TRBV7-9 and TRBJ1-1; 7 bases match TRBD1. J was trimmed by 6 bases and V by 5 bases; bases with no gene match: 9. This CDR3 has 14 residues. Germline CDR1 is SEHNR and CDR2 is FQNEAQ (reference sequence). The CDR3 coding sequence is TGTGCCAGCAGCGGAGCGGGACAGACATCTGAAGCTTTCTTT. Residues: CASSGAGQTSEAFF.

This clonotype came up many times. This rearrangement joins TRBV7-2 to TRBJ2-7; 10 bases match TRBD1. This CDR3 has 15 amino acids. Germline loops: CDR1 SGHTA, CDR2 FQGNSA. The V segment lost 1 base and the J segment 1 base; nucleotides outside the gene matches: 1. For the CDR3, the DNA is TGTGCCAGCAGCTTAGTGGGACAGGGGTCCTACGAGCAGTACTTC. Encoded protein: CASSLVGQGSYEQYF.

On this clonotype itself: One end of the junction varies from germline; a read error may be responsible. V gene TRBV11-2 combines with J gene TRBJ2-3; the D gene is possibly TRBD2 (6 bases). Germline loops: CDR1 SGHAT, CDR2 FQNNGV. The CDR3 spans 14 residues. The CDR3 spells CASRLELASDTQYF. In nucleotides, the CDR3 is TGTGCCAGCAGGTTAGAACTAGCAAGTGATACGCAGTATTTT.

The table lists this clonotype with many counts. The V and J genes are TRBV7-9 and TRBJ2-5; 9 bases map to TRBD2. The germline V gene encodes CDR1 SEHNR and CDR2 FQNEAQ (reference sequence). V shed 2 bases, J shed 4 bases, and the junction held 14 bases outside the gene matches. The CDR3 runs 18 residues. The CDR3 bases are TGTGCCAGCAGCTTATGGGGTAGCGGGAGAAAAACCGTAGAGACCCAGTACTTC. This translates into CASSLWGSGRKTVETQYF.

This clonotype has ten or more counts. The V gene is TRBV4-1, the J gene TRBJ2-3, with D unresolved. The V gene's germline CDR1 is MGHRA and CDR2 YSYEKL. V gave up 0 bases and J gave up 2 bases, with 18 bases separating them. This CDR3 spans 18 amino acids. CDR3 loop: CASSQEGWTKDYTDTQYF. CDR3 nucleotide sequence: TGCGCCAGCAGCCAAGAGGGGTGGACGAAAGATTACACAGATACGCAGTATTTT.